This T cell receptor (beta chain) derives from a study of T cells in Graves' hyperthyroidism and ophthalmopathy. Regarding the study as a whole: Researchers found most expanded thyroid clonotypes above 0.001 in blood as well.

This clonotype was counted ten times or more. Antigen specificity is unknown. The hyperthyroidism was newly diagnosed and had lasted under 2 months; the patients were aged 18 to 65. There were TCR beta CDR3 regions amplified from RNA transcripts. An initial round of RT-PCR targeting the TCR CDR3 relied on the HTBI primer set. TCRdb reanalysed the multiplex PCR reads using MiXCR and keeps one entry per CDR3 protein. This table holds approximately 520,000 distinct CDR3 sequences, under 25% found once. V was cut by 6 bases and J by 6 bases, with 6 bases left in between. Germline CDR1 and CDR2: MNHEY and SVGAGI. The CDR3 spans 11 residues.

The TCR was taken from a man between 18 and 35 years old with Graves' hyperthyroidism. The sequenced material came from blood. J is TRBJ1-3 and V is TRBV6-5, with D hard to call. This CDR3 is CASRGINTIYF. The CDR3 region has the DNA TGTGCCAGCAGGGGCATAAACACCATATATTTT.